This is a list of T cell receptor beta chains from one sample in a study of CXCR3-negative and CXCR3-positive naive CD8 T cells. TCRdb re-called the 5' RACE reads and catalogs CDR3 proteins one per entry, DNA excluded. The sample totals some 120,000 distinct CDR3 sequences. The sample comprised naive CXCR3+ CD8+ T cells from blood. These receptor sequences come from a human donor in good health. Some clones in this sample may be carry-over from other donors' samples. Each CDR3 is given with its conserved first and last residue.

J gene,V gene,CDR3 protein
TRBJ2-7,TRBV27,CASSWGRDYEQYF
TRBJ1-2,TRBV4-2,CASSTNYGYTF
TRBJ2-1,TRBV5-1,CASSADRIDNEQFF
TRBJ2-7,TRBV28,CASSQTYEQYF
TRBJ2-1,TRBV5-1,CASRPDRSHSYNEQFF
TRBJ2-1,TRBV28,CASSSQGYEQFF
TRBJ2-1,TRBV4-2,CASSQVQTSGGHEQFF
TRBJ2-1,TRBV9,CASSPPGLEGYNEQFF
TRBJ1-5,TRBV19,CASSIPSRQGASNQPQHF
TRBJ2-2,TRBV4-1,CASSPRFIRDWTGELFF
TRBJ2-3,TRBV27,CASSLWTSGTDTQYF
TRBJ2-7,TRBV20-1,CSAYSRTSGRWEQYF
TRBJ2-5,TRBV7-2,CASSSHERTGGWETQYF
TRBJ2-2,TRBV28,CASSLFANTGELFF
TRBJ2-1,TRBV28,CASSSGGGNEQFF
TRBJ1-1,TRBV19,CASKANTEAFF
TRBJ2-3,TRBV7-8,CASSLLATGTDTQYF
TRBJ1-5,TRBV19,CASSIGLQPQHF
TRBJ2-3,TRBV12-3/TRBV12-4,CASSPLAGTDTQYF
TRBJ2-1,TRBV10-3,CAISELDRGREQFF
TRBJ2-7,TRBV20-1,CSAPGEPYEQYF
TRBJ2-1,TRBV7-9,CASSPGGGQGTTTDYNEQFF
TRBJ2-1,TRBV5-6,CASIKDGGLYVRRGSFPEQFF
TRBJ1-2,TRBV7-9,CASSLSSGYGYTF
TRBJ2-3,TRBV7-2,CASSSGTQYSTDTQYF
TRBJ2-7,TRBV9,CASSVVPGSSYEQYF
TRBJ2-2,TRBV2,CASSEALGRGITGELFF
TRBJ2-2,TRBV4-2,CASGSQNTGELFF
TRBJ1-1,TRBV15,CATSISGSHTEAFF
TRBJ2-2,TRBV7-9,CASSLQLAGNTGELFF
TRBJ1-1,TRBV28,CASSFLTGGYTEAFF